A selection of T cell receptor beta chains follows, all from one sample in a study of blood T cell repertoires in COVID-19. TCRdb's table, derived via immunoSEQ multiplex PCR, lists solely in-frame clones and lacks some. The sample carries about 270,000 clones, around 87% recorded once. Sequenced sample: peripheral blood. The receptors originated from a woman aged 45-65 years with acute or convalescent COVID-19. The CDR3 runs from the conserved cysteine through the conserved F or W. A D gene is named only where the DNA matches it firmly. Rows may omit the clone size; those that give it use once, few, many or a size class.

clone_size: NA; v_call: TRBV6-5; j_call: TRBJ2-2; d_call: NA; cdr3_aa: CASSYTDSRATGELFF; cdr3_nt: TGTGCCAGCAGTTACACGGACAGCCGGGCGACCGGGGAGCTGTTTTTT
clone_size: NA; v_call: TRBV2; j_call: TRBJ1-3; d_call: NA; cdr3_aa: CASRQGHSGNTIYF; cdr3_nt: TGTGCCAGCAGACAGGGCCACTCTGGAAACACCATATATTTT
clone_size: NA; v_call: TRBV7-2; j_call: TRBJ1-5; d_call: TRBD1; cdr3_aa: CASSLGNRDRGRPQPQHF; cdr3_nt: TGTGCCAGCAGCTTAGGAAACCGGGACAGGGGGCGCCCTCAGCCCCAGCATTTT
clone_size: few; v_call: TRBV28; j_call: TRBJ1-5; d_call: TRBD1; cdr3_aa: CASIPGQGANQPQHF; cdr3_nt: TGTGCCAGCATCCCGGGACAGGGGGCCAATCAGCCCCAGCATTTT
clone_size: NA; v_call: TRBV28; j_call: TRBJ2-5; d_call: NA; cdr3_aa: CASSGGRRETQYF; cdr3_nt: TGTGCCAGCAGCGGGGGGCGACGAGAGACCCAGTACTTC
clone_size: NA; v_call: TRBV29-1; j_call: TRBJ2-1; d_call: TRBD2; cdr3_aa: CSVEGTSGAVYNEQFF; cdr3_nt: TGCAGCGTTGAAGGGACTAGCGGAGCCGTTTACAATGAGCAGTTCTTC
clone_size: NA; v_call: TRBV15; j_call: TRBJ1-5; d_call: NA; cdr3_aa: CATSTSVRNQPQHF; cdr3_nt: TGTGCCACCAGCACCTCGGTCCGCAATCAGCCCCAGCATTTT
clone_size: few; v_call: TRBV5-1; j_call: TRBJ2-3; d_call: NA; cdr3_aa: CASSEASTDTQYF; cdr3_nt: TGCGCCAGCAGCGAGGCGAGCACAGATACGCAGTATTTT
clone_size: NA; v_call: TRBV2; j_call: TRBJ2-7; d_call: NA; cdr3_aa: CASSERSRAYEQYF; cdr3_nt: TGTGCCAGCAGTGAAAGGAGCCGAGCCTACGAGCAGTACTTC
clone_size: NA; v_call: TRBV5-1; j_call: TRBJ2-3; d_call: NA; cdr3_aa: CASSLLEGGDTQYF; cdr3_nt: TGCGCCAGCAGCTTACTAGAGGGCGGAGATACGCAGTATTTT
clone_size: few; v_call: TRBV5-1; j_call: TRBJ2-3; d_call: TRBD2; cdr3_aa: CASSSGLARGFGDTQYF; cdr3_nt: TGCGCCAGCAGCTCCGGACTAGCGAGGGGTTTCGGAGATACGCAGTATTTT
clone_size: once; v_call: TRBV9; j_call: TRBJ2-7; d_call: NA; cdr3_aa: CASSPPLAPYEQYF; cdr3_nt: TGTGCCAGCAGCCCGCCCCTGGCACCTTACGAGCAGTACTTC
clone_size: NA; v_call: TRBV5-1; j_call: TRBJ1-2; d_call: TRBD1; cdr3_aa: CASSRDRGPPNYGYTF; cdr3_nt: TGCGCCAGCAGCCGGGACAGGGGGCCCCCTAACTATGGCTACACCTTC
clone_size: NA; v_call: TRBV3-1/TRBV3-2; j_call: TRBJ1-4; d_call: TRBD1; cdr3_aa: CASSPRGTATNEKLFF; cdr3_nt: TGTGCCAGCAGCCCCAGGGGGACAGCAACTAATGAAAAACTGTTTTTT
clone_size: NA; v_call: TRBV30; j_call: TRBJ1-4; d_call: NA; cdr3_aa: CAWSPPAQGIGEKLFF; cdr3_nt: TGTGCCTGGAGTCCCCCCGCCCAGGGAATTGGAGAAAAACTGTTTTTT
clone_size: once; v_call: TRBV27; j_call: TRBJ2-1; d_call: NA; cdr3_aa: CASSFQSLSGSYNEQFF; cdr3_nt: TGTGCCAGCAGTTTCCAATCCCTTAGCGGCTCCTACAATGAGCAGTTCTTC
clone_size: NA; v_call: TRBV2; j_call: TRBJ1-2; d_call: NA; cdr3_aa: CASSEWSASYTF; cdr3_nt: TGTGCCAGCAGTGAATGGAGTGCGAGCTACACCTTC
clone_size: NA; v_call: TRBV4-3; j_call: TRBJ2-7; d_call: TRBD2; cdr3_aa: CASSQGTSGDIYEQYF; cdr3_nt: TGCGCCAGCAGCCAAGGGACTAGCGGGGACATCTACGAGCAGTACTTC
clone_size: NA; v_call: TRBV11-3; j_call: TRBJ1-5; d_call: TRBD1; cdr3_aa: CASSQTGGNQPQHF; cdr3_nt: TGTGCCAGCAGCCAGACAGGGGGAAATCAGCCCCAGCATTTT
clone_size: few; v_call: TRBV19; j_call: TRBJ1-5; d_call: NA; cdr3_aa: CASSGGGPSNQPQHF; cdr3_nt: TGTGCCAGTAGTGGGGGGGGGCCGAGCAATCAGCCCCAGCATTTT
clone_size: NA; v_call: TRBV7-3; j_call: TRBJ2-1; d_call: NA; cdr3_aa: CASSFQYYNEQFF; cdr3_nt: TGTGCCAGCAGCTTTCAGTACTACAATGAGCAGTTCTTC
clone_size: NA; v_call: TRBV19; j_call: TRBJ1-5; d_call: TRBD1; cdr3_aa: CASSDRVNQPQHF; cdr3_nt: TGTGCCAGTAGCGACAGGGTCAATCAGCCCCAGCATTTT
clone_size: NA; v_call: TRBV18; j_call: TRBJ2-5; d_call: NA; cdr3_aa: CASSDMETQYF; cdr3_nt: TGTGCCAGCTCAGACATGGAGACCCAGTACTTC
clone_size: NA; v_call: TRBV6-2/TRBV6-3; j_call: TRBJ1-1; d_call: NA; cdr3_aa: CASSYLRGRTEAFF; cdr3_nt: TGTGCCAGCAGTTACTTGAGAGGGCGCACTGAAGCTTTCTTT
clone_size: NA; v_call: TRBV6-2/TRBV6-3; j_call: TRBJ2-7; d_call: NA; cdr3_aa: CASSSAVNEQYF; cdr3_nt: TGTGCCAGCAGTTCCGCGGTTAACGAGCAGTACTTC
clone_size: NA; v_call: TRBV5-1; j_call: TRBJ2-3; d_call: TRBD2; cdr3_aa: CASSLRTSGTDTQYF; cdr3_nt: TGCGCCAGCAGCTTAAGGACTAGCGGGACAGATACGCAGTATTTT
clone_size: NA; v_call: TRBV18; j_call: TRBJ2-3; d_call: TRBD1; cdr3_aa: CASSPPGQGAADTQYF; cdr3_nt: TGTGCCAGCTCACCACCGGGACAGGGGGCCGCAGATACGCAGTATTTT
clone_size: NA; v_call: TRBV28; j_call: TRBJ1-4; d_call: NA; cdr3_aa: CATLDDATNEKLFF; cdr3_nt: TGTGCCACCTTAGATGATGCAACTAATGAAAAACTGTTTTTT
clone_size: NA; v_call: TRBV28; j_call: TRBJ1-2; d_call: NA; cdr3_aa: CASSLLRYGYTF; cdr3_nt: TGTGCCAGCAGTTTATTGCGCTATGGCTACACCTTC
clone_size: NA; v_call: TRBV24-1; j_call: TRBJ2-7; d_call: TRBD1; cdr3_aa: CATSDPGQGSGEQYF; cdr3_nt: TGTGCCACCAGTGATCCGGGACAGGGATCAGGGGAGCAGTACTTC
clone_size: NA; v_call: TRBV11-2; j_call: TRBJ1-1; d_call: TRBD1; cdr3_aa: CASSPNRGRSEAFF; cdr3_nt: TGTGCCAGCAGTCCTAACAGGGGTAGGTCTGAAGCTTTCTTT
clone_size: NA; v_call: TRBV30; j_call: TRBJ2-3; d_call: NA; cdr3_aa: CAWSGGTSDTQYF; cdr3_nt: TGTGCCTGGAGTGGAGGGACATCAGATACGCAGTATTTT
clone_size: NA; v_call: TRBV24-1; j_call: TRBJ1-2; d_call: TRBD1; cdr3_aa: CATSDRTGGYGYTF; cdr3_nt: TGTGCCACCAGTGATCGTACAGGGGGCTATGGCTACACCTTC
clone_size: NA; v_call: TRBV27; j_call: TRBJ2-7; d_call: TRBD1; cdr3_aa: CASSLGEPGQGRAYEQYF; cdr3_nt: TGTGCCAGCAGTTTAGGGGAACCAGGACAGGGGAGGGCCTACGAGCAGTACTTC
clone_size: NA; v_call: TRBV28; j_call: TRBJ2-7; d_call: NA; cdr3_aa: CASSSGTYEQYF; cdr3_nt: TGTGCCAGCAGTAGCGGTACCTACGAGCAGTACTTC
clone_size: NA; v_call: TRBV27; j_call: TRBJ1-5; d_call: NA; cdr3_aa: CASGQTYSNQPQHF; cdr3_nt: TGTGCCAGCGGACAGACTTATAGCAATCAGCCCCAGCATTTT
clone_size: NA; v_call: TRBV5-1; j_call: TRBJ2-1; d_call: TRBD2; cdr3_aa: CASKAGVSNEQFF; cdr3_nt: TGCGCCAGTAAAGCGGGAGTGAGCAATGAGCAGTTCTTC
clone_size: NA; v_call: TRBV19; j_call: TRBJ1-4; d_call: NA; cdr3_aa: CASSNGGEKLFF; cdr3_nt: TGTGCCAGTAGCAACGGTGGTGAAAAACTGTTTTTT
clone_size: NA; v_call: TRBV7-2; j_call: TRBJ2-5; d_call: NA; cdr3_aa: CASSSQGSQETQYF; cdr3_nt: TGTGCCAGCAGCTCACAGGGATCCCAAGAGACCCAGTACTTC
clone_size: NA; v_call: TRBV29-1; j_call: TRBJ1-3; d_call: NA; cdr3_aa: CSVHTQGPSSGNTIYF; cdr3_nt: TGCAGCGTTCATACCCAGGGTCCTAGCTCTGGAAACACCATATATTTT
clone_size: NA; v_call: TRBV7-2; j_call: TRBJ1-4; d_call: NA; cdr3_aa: CASSYGANEKLFF; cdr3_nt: TGTGCCAGCAGCTACGGGGCTAATGAAAAACTGTTTTTT
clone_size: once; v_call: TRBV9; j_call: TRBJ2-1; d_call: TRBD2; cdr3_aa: CASSVEGLAGAGDEQFF; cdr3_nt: TGTGCCAGCAGCGTAGAGGGACTAGCGGGAGCAGGGGATGAGCAGTTCTTC
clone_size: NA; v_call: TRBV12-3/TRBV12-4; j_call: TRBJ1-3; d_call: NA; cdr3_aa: CASSKPRRNTIYF; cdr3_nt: TGTGCCAGCAGTAAGCCTCGTCGAAACACCATATATTTT
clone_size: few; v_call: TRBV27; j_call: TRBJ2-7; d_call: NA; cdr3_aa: CASSPRGGPYEQYF; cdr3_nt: TGTGCCAGCAGTCCAAGGGGGGGACCCTACGAGCAGTACTTC
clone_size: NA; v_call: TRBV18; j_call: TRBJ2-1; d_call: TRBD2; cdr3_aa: CASSVGTSGSGEQFF; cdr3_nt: TGTGCCAGCTCAGTCGGGACTAGCGGGAGTGGTGAGCAGTTCTTC